What follows are 21 T cell receptor beta chains derived from one specimen sequenced in a study of T cells in Graves' hyperthyroidism and ophthalmopathy. The CDR3 regions of TCR beta were amplified from RNA transcripts. TCR CDR3 underwent first-round RT-PCR with the HTBI primer set. One entry per CDR3 protein, called by TCRdb with MiXCR from the multiplex PCR reads. The table includes about 560,000 distinct CDR3 sequences, around 17% detected once. Sample: blood. Receptor source: a woman under 30 with Graves' hyperthyroidism.

V is TRBV2 and J is TRBJ2-2, with D unclear. Trimming pared 0 bases from V and 4 bases from J, leaving 9 bases between. The CDR3 consists of 15 residues. Per germline, CDR1 SNHLY and CDR2 FYNNEI. This chain's CDR3 is CASSEARSVTGELFF. The CDR3 DNA is TGTGCCAGCAGTGAAGCGCGATCCGTCACCGGGGAGCTGTTTTTT.

Many counts were recorded for this clonotype. The chain uses TRBV7-8 and TRBJ2-5, with 9 nucleotides matching TRBD1. The junction had 7 bases not matched to a gene; V was cut back by 4 bases and J by 4 bases. CDR3 size: 15 residues. Germline assignment: CDR1 SGHVS and CDR2 FQNEAQ. This CDR3 reads CASSYRTGETETQYF. DNA of the CDR3: TGTGCCAGCAGCTACCGGACAGGGGAAACAGAGACCCAGTACTTC.

V gene TRBV29-1 combines with J gene TRBJ1-1; TRBD1 is a possible D gene (5 bases). The germline V gene has CDR1 SQVTM and CDR2 ANQGSEA. The CDR3 totals 14 residues. Deletions cut 6 bases from V and 3 bases from J, with 17 bases between. The CDR3 coding sequence is TGCAGCGTCAACCGACGGGGGATCGACACTGAAGCTTTCTTT. Its protein product is CSVNRRGIDTEAFF.

About this clonotype: Just one base apart from a much larger clone, this may be a read error. The V call is TRBV7-7, the J call TRBJ2-1; TRBD2 matches at 8 bases. The J segment lost 4 bases and the V segment lost 5 bases, leaving 7 bases of the junction unmatched. From germline, CDR1 is SSHAT and CDR2 FNYEAQ (reference sequence). The CDR3 loop spans 15 amino acids. The CDR3 DNA is TGTGCCAGCAGCCCGGAACTAGCGGTATACAATGAGCAGTTCTTC. Residues: CASSPELAVYNEQFF.

This clonotype has a count of ten or more. This chain connects TRBV10-3 to TRBJ2-5; D call uncertain. Trimming left V 3 bases short and J 1 base short, with 15 bases between. Germline CDR1 reads ENHRY; CDR2 reads SYGVKD. The CDR3 is 16 amino acids. CDR3 sequence reads: CAISDTVSSSQETQYF. CDR3 DNA: TGTGCCATCAGTGACACCGTTTCAAGCTCCCAAGAGACCCAGTACTTC.

This chain connects TRBV24-1 to TRBJ2-1, with TRBD2 matching 8 bases. This CDR3 has 16 amino acids. With 0 bases clipped from V and 2 bases from J, the junction kept 2 bases outside the gene matches. Germline assignment: CDR1 KGHDR and CDR2 SFDVKD. For the CDR3, the DNA is TGTGCCACCAGTGATTTGACTAGCGGCACCTACAATGAGCAGTTCTTC. Translated, it gives CATSDLTSGTYNEQFF.

As to this clonotype: At one end the junction does not follow the germline gene, possibly because of a read error. The V gene is TRBV4-2, the J gene TRBJ2-7; the match to TRBD1 covers 9 bases. This CDR3 comprises 15 residues. Germline CDR1 and CDR2: LGHNA and YNFKEQ. DNA of the CDR3: TGTGCCAGCAGCCAATCCTGGACAGGGGACTACGTGCAGTACTTC. Translating it yields CASSQSWTGDYVQYF.

Many counts were recorded for this clonotype. The gene calls are TRBV6-5 and TRBJ2-2; 12 bases match TRBD2. The trim removed 0 bases at V and 1 base at J, leaving 0 bases unmatched. This CDR3 has 17 residues. Germline values: CDR1 MNHEY, CDR2 SVGAGI. CDR3: CASSYSGLAGNTGELFF. CDR3 nucleotides: TGTGCCAGCAGTTACTCGGGACTAGCGGGGAACACCGGGGAGCTGTTTTTT.

This chain uses TRBV20-1 with TRBJ2-4; perhaps D is TRBD1 or TRBD2 (7 bases each). CDR3 length equals 13 residues. The germline V gene has CDR1 DFQATT and CDR2 SNEGSKA (reference sequence). With 1 base removed from V and 8 bases from J, the gap between germline ends came to 12 bases. The CDR3 sequence: CSARVQGGDIQYF. The CDR3 DNA follows: TGCAGTGCTAGAGTCCAGGGGGGGGACATTCAGTACTTC.

At least ten counts were recorded for this clonotype. The rearrangement uses TRBV7-9 and TRBJ2-1; a possible D gene is TRBD2 (5 bases). This CDR3 is built from 14 residues. Germline V gives CDR1 SEHNR, CDR2 FQNEAQ (reference sequence). Trimming took off 10 bases at V and 9 bases at J, with 22 bases between the two ends. The CDR3: CAILRRLEVGEQFF. As DNA, the CDR3 is TGTGCCATATTGAGGAGGCTCGAGGTTGGTGAGCAGTTCTTC.

This clonotype occurred a few times. This may be a read error, as it is one base from a much larger clone. This chain connects TRBV7-8 to TRBJ2-5, with D possibly being TRBD2 (5 bases). The germline V gene has CDR1 SGHVS and CDR2 FQNEAQ. The CDR3 loop spans 13 amino acids. V was clipped by 5 bases and J by 5 bases, with 12 bases between them. Here the CDR3 DNA reads TGTGCCAGCAGCCCCGGGGTGTGGGAGACCCAGTACTTC. This codes for CASSPGVWETQYF.

The chain couples TRBV12-5 to TRBJ1-2; 7 bases fit TRBD1. The V segment lost 3 bases and the J segment 9 bases; nucleotides outside the gene matches: 7. The germline V gene has CDR1 LGHNT and CDR2 FRNRAP. The CDR3 length is 13 residues. CDR3 in DNA: TGTGCTAGTGGTTTTGACAGGGTCGGAAGCTACACCTTC. Amino acids: CASGFDRVGSYTF.

This clonotype was seen more than once but under ten times. The V call is TRBV6-2 or TRBV6-3, the J call TRBJ1-1; TRBD1 agrees at 7 bases. Trimming removed 7 bases from V and 0 bases from J; junction bases left unmatched: 5. The germline gives CDR1 MNHEY, CDR2 SVGEGT. The CDR3 runs 14 residues. The CDR3, as DNA: TGTGCCAGCACTTGGACAGGCATGAACACTGAAGCTTTCTTT. It codes for CASTWTGMNTEAFF.

This clonotype appeared many times. The gene calls are TRBV7-9 and TRBJ2-6; D is uncertain. The CDR3 consists of 13 residues. V was cut by 5 bases and J by 0 bases, with 2 bases left in between. Germline V gives CDR1 SEHNR, CDR2 FQNEAQ (reference sequence). CDR3 DNA: TGTGCCAGCAGCCGCTCTGGGGCCAACGTCCTGACTTTC. This gives the protein CASSRSGANVLTF.

The CDR3, as DNA: TGCAGCACCCGGACAGAGAGGGTAGGCTACACCTTC. Protein product: CSTRTERVGYTF. This chain uses TRBV29-1 with TRBJ1-2; TRBD1 is a possible D gene (6 bases). Trimming took off 8 bases at V and 8 bases at J, with 18 bases between the two ends. CDR3 length: 12 residues. CDR1 SQVTM and CDR2 ANQGSEA come from the germline V gene.

This clonotype was recorded a few times. The V and J genes are TRBV7-8 and TRBJ2-7; 10 bases agree with TRBD2. Germline assignment: CDR1 SGHVS and CDR2 FQNEAQ. The CDR3 extends over 14 amino acids. With 5 bases clipped from V and 3 bases from J, the junction kept 4 bases outside the gene matches. This chain's CDR3 is CASSQTSGIYEQYF. CDR3 DNA sequence: TGTGCCAGCAGCCAAACTAGCGGGATCTACGAGCAGTACTTC.

With regard to this clonotype: At one of its ends the junction is not consistent with the germline gene, which may arise from a read error. The rearrangement links TRBV6-5 to TRBJ2-2, with a tentative D call TRBD2 (6 bases). The germline CDR1 and CDR2 sequences are MNHEY and SVGAGI. The CDR3 contains 14 residues. The CDR3 here is CASSFRGTAGEQFF. The CDR3 DNA follows: TGTGCCAGCAGTTTTCGGGGGACCGCCGGGGAGCAGTTTTTT.

This clonotype was seen at least ten times. The chain recombines TRBV6-2 or TRBV6-3 with TRBJ1-5; D gene unclear. V was pared by 5 bases and J by 9 bases, with 14 bases between. Germline-derived CDR1 and CDR2 are MNHEY and SVGEGT. CDR3 length equals 13 residues. CDR3: CASSTPGNTPQHF. The CDR3 coding sequence is TGTGCCAGCAGTACTCCCGGTAACACGCCCCAGCATTTT.

The chain carries TRBV10-1 and TRBJ2-1, with D unclear. Trimming removed 6 bases at V and 0 bases at J, with 9 bases between. The germline CDR1 and CDR2 sequences are WNHNN and SYGVQD (reference sequence). This CDR3 region has 14 residues. The CDR3 coding sequence is TGCGCCAGCAGGGAAGAGATCTCCTACAATGAGCAGTTCTTC. This codes for CASREEISYNEQFF.

The sample holds a few counts of this clonotype. The chain links TRBV12-5 to TRBJ2-1; D not certain. The V gene lost 4 bases and the J gene lost 6 bases, with 7 bases spanning the gap. CDR1 and CDR2 (germline): LGHNT, FRNRAP. This CDR3 region has 12 residues. CDR3: CASGSDPNEQFF. The DNA for the CDR3 is TGTGCTAGTGGTTCTGACCCCAATGAGCAGTTCTTC.

Concerning this clonotype: A read error may be the cause here, since a much bigger clone is one base away. The J gene is TRBJ2-5, the V gene TRBV5-5; 8 positions agree with TRBD2. The V segment lost 0 bases and the J segment 2 bases; nucleotides outside the gene matches: 12. Germline V gives CDR1 SGHKS, CDR2 YYEKEE (reference sequence). This CDR3 comprises 18 residues. CDR3 DNA sequence: TGTGCCAGCAGCTTGGGACTAGCGAGAGAGTGGAGGCAAGAGACCCAGTACTTC. Amino acid sequence: CASSLGLAREWRQETQYF.